Reported below is one TCR beta chain. Its antigen remains unidentified. The sample is drawn from a study of PD-1 blockade in classical Hodgkin lymphoma. This table comes from immunoSEQ multiplex PCR, and its TCRdb copy is limited to in-frame clones, with some not included. The data show 20,000 to 30,000 clones, 81% seen once. Looked up from germline, CDR1 is SEHNR and CDR2 is FQNEAQ (reference sequence). The CDR3 length is 15 residues. The V end was cut by 1 base, the J end by 1 base, with 8 bases between. Brentuximab vedotin exposure varied among the patients, all of whom had relapsed after autologous stem cell transplantation. Under best response, outcomes were complete response, partial response or progressive disease. The study, taken as a whole, reports: Repertoire difference causes, possibly disease activity or prior therapy, remain undefined. CD4+ TCR diversity, unlike CD8+, climbed significantly by C4D1. Newly diagnosed patients reportedly trailed healthy donors in baseline TCR diversity.

This TCR derives from a human donor with classical Hodgkin lymphoma. The chain employs TRBV7-9 and TRBJ2-1, with D maybe TRBD2 (6 bases). The sample was peripheral blood mononuclear cells (PBMCs), taken before the second cycle of nivolumab. The CDR3 protein is CASSLDGGSYNEQFF. The CDR3 nucleotides read TGTGCCAGCAGCTTAGACGGGGGTTCCTACAATGAGCAGTTCTTC. Based on the CDR3 plus reference TRBV7-9 and TRBJ2-1, the full variable domain is DTGVSQNPRHKITKRGQNVTFRCDPISEHNRLYWYRQTLGQGPEFLTYFQNEAQLEKSRLLSDRFSAERPKGSFSTLEIQRTEQGDSAMYLCASSLDGGSYNEQFFGPGTRLTVL.